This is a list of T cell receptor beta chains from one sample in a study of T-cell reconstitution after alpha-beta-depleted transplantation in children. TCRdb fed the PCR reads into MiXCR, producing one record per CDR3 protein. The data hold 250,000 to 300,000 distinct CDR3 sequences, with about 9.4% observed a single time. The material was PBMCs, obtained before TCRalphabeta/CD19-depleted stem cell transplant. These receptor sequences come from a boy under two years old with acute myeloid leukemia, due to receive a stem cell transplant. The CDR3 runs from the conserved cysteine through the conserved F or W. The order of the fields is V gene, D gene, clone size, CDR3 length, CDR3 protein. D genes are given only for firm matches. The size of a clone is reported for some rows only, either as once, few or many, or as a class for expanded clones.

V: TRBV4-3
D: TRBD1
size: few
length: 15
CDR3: CASSPDPGQVYEQYF

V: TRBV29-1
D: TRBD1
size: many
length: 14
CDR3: CSVEPRDRGTEAFF

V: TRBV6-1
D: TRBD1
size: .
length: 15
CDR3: CAVRQGLNSNQPQHF

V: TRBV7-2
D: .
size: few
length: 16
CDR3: CASSGRGRSSYNEQFF

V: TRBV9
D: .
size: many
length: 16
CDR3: CASSVAGEVKYNEQFF

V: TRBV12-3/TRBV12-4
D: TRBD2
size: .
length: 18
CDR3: CASSFQSSGRLGANVLTF

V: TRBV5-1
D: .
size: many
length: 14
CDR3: CASSEGGAGDTQYF

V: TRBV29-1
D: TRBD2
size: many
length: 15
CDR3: CSVVPGLAGADTQYF

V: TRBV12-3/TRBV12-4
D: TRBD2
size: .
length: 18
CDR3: CASSLALSGGADAETQYF

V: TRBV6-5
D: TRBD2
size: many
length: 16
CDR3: CASSSLAGTLYNEQFF

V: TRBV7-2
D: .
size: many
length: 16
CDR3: CASSFRPSPYPDTQYF

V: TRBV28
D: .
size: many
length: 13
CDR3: CASLVPGSNEQYF

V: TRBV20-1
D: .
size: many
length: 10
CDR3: CSGNYNEQFF

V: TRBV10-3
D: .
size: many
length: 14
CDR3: CAISESGGPETQYF

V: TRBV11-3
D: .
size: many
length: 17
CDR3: CASSFSPTIWTPAMEYF

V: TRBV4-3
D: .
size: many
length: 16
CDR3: CASSQGIPPLDNEQFF

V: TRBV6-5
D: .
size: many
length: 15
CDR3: CASSYSDIQNTEAFF

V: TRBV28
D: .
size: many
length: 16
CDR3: CASSLGTGTSTDTQYF

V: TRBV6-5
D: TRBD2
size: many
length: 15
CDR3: CASRQGLAGVYEQYF

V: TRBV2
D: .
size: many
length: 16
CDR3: CASSLLGRGLQETQYF

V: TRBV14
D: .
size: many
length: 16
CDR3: CASSQEVAGIYNEQFF

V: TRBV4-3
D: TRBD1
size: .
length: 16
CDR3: CASSPRDSQNTGELFF

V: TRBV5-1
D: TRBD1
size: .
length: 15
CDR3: CASSSGTGRFYGYTF

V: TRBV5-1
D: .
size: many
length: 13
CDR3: CASSSDGTYEQYF

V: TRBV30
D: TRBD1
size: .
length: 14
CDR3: CAWSVSDRGDEQYF

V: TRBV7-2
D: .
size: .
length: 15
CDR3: CASSLGKGGNTEAFF

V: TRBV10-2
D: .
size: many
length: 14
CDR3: CASSRGGTLGGYTF

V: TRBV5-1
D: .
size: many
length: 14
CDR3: CASSLEGGRETQYF

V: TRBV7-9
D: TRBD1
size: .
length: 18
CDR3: CASSPISGQGALTGELFF

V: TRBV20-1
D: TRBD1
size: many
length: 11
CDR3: CSAGTATEAFF